Each of the 24 T cell receptor beta chains below was sequenced from the same sample in a study of shared clonotypes between healthy human individuals. Using immunoSEQ multiplex PCR, the repertoire was profiled, and TCRdb retains in-frame clones only, with some absent. The table shows about 2.2 million clones, with just over 90% occurring only once. Naive CD8 cells, CD45RO-negative and positively selected for CCR7, excluded terminally differentiated effector memory CD45RA+ cells. Sequenced input: naive CD8+ T cells from PBMCs. The receptors here all came from a man aged 18 to 30 in good health. Some clones in this sample may be carry-over from other donors' samples.

This rearrangement joins TRBV7-9 to TRBJ2-3; D gene unclear. The germline V and J ends were trimmed by 3 bases and 0 bases, with 10 bases remaining between them. Germline CDR1 SEHNR, CDR2 FQNEAQ (reference sequence). The CDR3 consists of 15 residues. DNA for the CDR3: TGTGCCAGCAGCTTCTTGTCGACTAGCACAGATACGCAGTATTTT. Protein: CASSFLSTSTDTQYF. The full variable domain, its missing parts supplied by reference TRBV7-9 and TRBJ2-3, is DTGVSQNPRHKITKRGQNVTFRCDPISEHNRLYWYRQTLGQGPEFLTYFQNEAQLEKSRLLSDRFSAERPKGSFSTLEIQRTEQGDSAMYLCASSFLSTSTDTQYFGPGTRLTVL.

This clone was observed a single time. The genes are TRBV16 and TRBJ2-1; 8 bases map to TRBD2. The V gene end was trimmed by 3 bases and the J gene end by 1 base; junction bases not matched to a gene: 2. This CDR3 is built from 15 residues. The V gene's germline CDR1 is KGHSY and CDR2 FQNENV. CDR3 bases: TGTGCCAGCAGCCATGCTAGCGGGTCCTACAATGAGCAGTTCTTC. Its protein product is CASSHASGSYNEQFF. Supplemented by reference TRBV16 and TRBJ2-1, the full variable domain reads GEEVAQTPKHLVRGEGQKAKLYCAPIKGHSYVFWYQQVLKNEFKFLISFQNENVFDETGMPKERFSAKCLPNSPCSLEIQATKLEDSAVYFCASSHASGSYNEQFFGPGTRLTVL.

This chain joins TRBV19 and TRBJ2-1; TRBD2 matches at 11 bases. Looked up from germline, CDR1 is LNHDA and CDR2 is SQIVND (reference sequence). The V segment lost 5 bases and the J segment 3 bases; nucleotides outside the gene matches: 6. The CDR3 has 16 amino acids. The CDR3 DNA is TGTGCCAGTAGTTTGACTAGCGGGGCCCTCTACAATGAGCAGTTCTTC. Translating it yields CASSLTSGALYNEQFF.

Only a few counts were recorded for this clone. In the same sample, other DNA sequences code for this CDR3. J is TRBJ1-1 and V is TRBV19; D perhaps matches TRBD1 (5 bases). Germline CDR1 is LNHDA and CDR2 is SQIVND (reference sequence). V lost 6 bases and J 0 bases, leaving 8 bases between the germline ends. This CDR3 spans 13 amino acids. CDR3 coding DNA: TGTGCCAGTAGCACGACAGTGAACACTGAAGCTTTCTTT. Protein product: CASSTTVNTEAFF.

The chain employs TRBV28 and TRBJ2-2; 7 positions match TRBD2. Looked up from germline, CDR1 is MDHEN and CDR2 is SYDVKM. This CDR3 has 15 amino acids. Unmatched junction bases numbered 7, after V lost 1 base and J lost 8 bases. The CDR3 protein is CASSLSLAETGELFF. The CDR3 DNA follows: TGTGCCAGCAGTTTATCGCTAGCGGAAACGGGGGAGCTGTTTTTT.

This chain uses TRBV6-5 with TRBJ1-2; the D gene is possibly TRBD1 (5 bases). CDR3 size: 15 residues. Germline V gene lookup returns CDR1 MNHEY and CDR2 SVGAGI. V was cut by 4 bases and J by 3 bases, with 15 bases left in between. This CDR3 is CASSSRDGGDYGYTF. CDR3 DNA sequence: TGTGCCAGCAGTTCGCGGGACGGGGGAGACTATGGCTACACCTTC.

The chain uses TRBV25-1 and TRBJ2-1; TRBD2 matches 11 bases. There are 16 residues in the CDR3. CDR1 is MGHDK and CDR2 is SYGVNS in the germline V gene. The V segment lost 4 bases and the J segment 6 bases; nucleotides outside the gene matches: 8. The DNA for the CDR3 is TGTGCCAGCAGTGGTTTTAGCGGGAGGGTTGGCAATGAGCAGTTCTTC. Protein sequence: CASSGFSGRVGNEQFF.

Points on this clone: The missing conserved phenylalanine or tryptophan at the end of this CDR3 makes a read error likely. The chain employs TRBV7-8 and TRBJ2-7; 7 bases map to TRBD1. Trimming cost V 4 bases and J 5 bases; bases outside gene matches: 8. The CDR3 spans 14 residues. Germline-derived CDR1 and CDR2 are SGHVS and FQNEAQ. DNA of the CDR3: TGTGCCAGCAGCTATAAGACAGGGTGGAACGAGCAGTACCTC. Its protein is CASSYKTGWNEQYL.

V usage is TRBV16 and J usage is TRBJ1-5, with D hard to call. This CDR3 spans 14 amino acids. V lost 1 base and J 9 bases, leaving 13 bases between the germline ends. Germline V gene lookup returns CDR1 KGHSY and CDR2 FQNENV. The CDR3: CASSQWAGWGPQHF. The CDR3 DNA is TGTGCCAGCAGCCAATGGGCAGGCTGGGGGCCCCAGCATTTT.

The V and J genes are TRBV28 and TRBJ2-7; no firm D call. Trimming took 3 bases from V and 0 from J, leaving 9 bases between them. The germline V gene encodes CDR1 MDHEN and CDR2 SYDVKM. This CDR3 contains 14 residues. The CDR3 coding sequence is TGTGCCAGCAGTTTTCCCCCCAGCTCCTACGAGCAGTACTTC. The encoded protein is CASSFPPSSYEQYF. The whole variable domain, remainder taken from reference TRBV28 and TRBJ2-7, is DVKVTQSSRYLVKRTGEKVFLECVQDMDHENMFWYRQDPGLGLRLIYFSYDVKMKEKGDIPEGYSVSREKKERFSLILESASTNQTSMYLCASSFPPSSYEQYFGPGTRLTVT.

This rearrangement joins TRBV29-1 to TRBJ1-1; D remains unclear. The CDR3 is 13 amino acids. The germline V gene has CDR1 SQVTM and CDR2 ANQGSEA. The V gene lost 2 bases and the J gene lost 3 bases, with 10 bases spanning the gap. CDR3 nucleotides: TGCAGCGTTGAATTTCTGGAGCACACTGAAGCTTTCTTT. Protein: CSVEFLEHTEAFF.

On this clone: At the DNA level, this CDR3 is encoded by other sequences in the same sample as well. This rearrangement joins TRBV27 to TRBJ2-1; D is unresolved. The CDR3 has 15 residues. Germline loops: CDR1 MNHEY, CDR2 SMNVEV (reference sequence). The ends were cut back, 0 bases at V and 0 bases at J, with 6 bases in the middle. The CDR3 sequence is CASSLSKSSYNEQFF. CDR3 DNA sequence: TGTGCCAGCAGTTTATCGAAGAGCTCCTACAATGAGCAGTTCTTC.

The V call is TRBV28, the J call TRBJ2-7; the match to TRBD2 covers 8 bases. Germline trimming cut 6 bases from V and 0 bases from J; bases unmatched to any gene: 22. There are 20 residues in the CDR3. In germline, CDR1 is MDHEN, CDR2 SYDVKM. The DNA for the CDR3 is TGTGCCAGCAGCCCCGGGACCCGGGGGGGGACCATGGTCGGCTCCTACGAGCAGTACTTC. Translated: CASSPGTRGGTMVGSYEQYF.

The V and J genes are TRBV5-5 and TRBJ2-7; TRBD1 or TRBD2 may be the D gene (5 bases each). This CDR3 has 12 residues. Trimming pared 3 bases from V and 4 bases from J, leaving 8 bases between. Germline V gene sequence: CDR1 SGHKS, CDR2 YYEKEE (reference sequence). CDR3 region: CASSSGRYEQYF. CDR3 in DNA: TGTGCCAGCAGCTCGGGACGGTACGAGCAGTACTTC.

The chain carries TRBV11-2 and TRBJ2-7; D is unresolved. The V and J ends lost 2 bases and 6 bases respectively, with 8 bases between them. CDR3 length: 12 amino acids. Germline V gene data show CDR1 as SGHAT and CDR2 as FQNNGV. The CDR3 sequence is CASSLNLVEQYF. The CDR3 DNA follows: TGTGCCAGCAGCTTAAACCTAGTCGAGCAGTACTTC. The entire variable domain, with the rest obtained from reference TRBV11-2 and TRBJ2-7, is as follows: EAGVAQSPRYKIIEKRQSVAFWCNPISGHATLYWYQQILGQGPKLLIQFQNNGVVDDSQLPKDRFSAERLKGVDSTLKIQPAKLEDSAVYLCASSLNLVEQYFGPGTRLTVT.

This chain links TRBV11-2 with TRBJ2-3, with D unresolved. The CDR3 loop spans 13 amino acids. V lost 5 bases, J lost 6 bases, and 12 bases lay in between. Germline assignment: CDR1 SGHAT and CDR2 FQNNGV. Written as DNA, the CDR3 is TGTGCCAGCAGCAAAGAACCCGGGGATACGCAGTATTTT. Translated, it gives CASSKEPGDTQYF.

This clone was seen just once. One junction end disagrees with the germline gene, perhaps due to a read error. This sequence joins TRBV7-9 and TRBJ2-5; 9 bases align to TRBD2. CDR3 length equals 13 residues. Per germline, CDR1 SEHNR and CDR2 FQNEAQ (reference sequence). The CDR3 is CASSFGGRDAQNF. The CDR3 nucleotides read TGTGCCAGCAGCTTTGGCGGGAGGGACGCCCAGAACTTC.

The chain links TRBV7-9 to TRBJ1-2; a possible D gene is TRBD1 (5 bases). Germline CDR1 is SEHNR and CDR2 is FQNEAQ (reference sequence). The length of the CDR3 is 15 residues. V lost 5 bases and J 8 bases, leaving 21 bases between the germline ends. The CDR3 protein is CASSPTRSGEGGYTF. The CDR3 bases are TGTGCCAGCAGCCCTACCAGATCAGGAGAGGGGGGCTACACCTTC.

The gene calls are TRBV27 and TRBJ2-7; 11 bases match TRBD2. Germline V gives CDR1 MNHEY, CDR2 SMNVEV (reference sequence). This CDR3 comprises 16 residues. V gave up 3 bases and J gave up 6 bases; unmatched junction bases: 10. DNA of the CDR3: TGTGCCAGCAGTTTTACTAGCGGGAGCCTAAGAGGCGAGCAGTACTTC. This encodes CASSFTSGSLRGEQYF.

The chain carries TRBV9 and TRBJ1-4; 7 bases map to TRBD1. The CDR3 totals 13 residues. With V trimmed by 0 bases and J by 12 bases, 5 bases remained unmatched. CDR1 is SGDLS and CDR2 is YYNGEE in the germline V gene. For the CDR3, the DNA is TGTGCCAGCAGCGTAGGTATAGGACAGGAACTGTTTTTT. It is translated as CASSVGIGQELFF.

Notes on this clone: Additional DNA sequences in this sample encode the identical CDR3. The chain carries TRBV7-9 and TRBJ2-7; 7 positions agree with TRBD1. Germline V gene data show CDR1 as SEHNR and CDR2 as FQNEAQ (reference sequence). This CDR3 has 14 residues. V lost 1 base and J lost 4; bases outside the gene matches: 4. This CDR3 reads CASSLGRGLYEQYF. The CDR3 DNA reads as TGTGCCAGCAGCTTAGGTAGGGGGCTTTACGAGCAGTACTTC.

This chain connects TRBV6-6 to TRBJ1-2; D is perhaps TRBD1 (5 bases). The germline V and J ends were trimmed by 6 bases and 5 bases, with 16 bases remaining between them. The germline CDR1 and CDR2 sequences are MNHNY and SVGAGI (reference sequence). The CDR3 loop spans 14 amino acids. CDR3 protein: CASSFDRIGYGYTF. The CDR3 DNA sequence: TGTGCCAGCAGCTTCGACAGAATTGGTTATGGCTACACCTTC.

The chain links TRBV9 to TRBJ1-2; perhaps TRBD1 as D (6 bases). Trimming stripped 2 bases from V and 6 bases from J, with 17 bases between. Germline CDR1 reads SGDLS; CDR2 reads YYNGEE. The CDR3 covers 15 residues. The CDR3 DNA reads TGTGCCAGCAGCGTCCTGGGGGGGGCTGTCAATGGCTACACCTTC. Its translation is CASSVLGGAVNGYTF.

The V gene is TRBV9, the J gene TRBJ1-4, with 7 bases identical to TRBD1. CDR1 and CDR2 (germline): SGDLS, YYNGEE. With 3 bases clipped from V and 5 bases from J, the junction kept 13 bases outside the gene matches. The CDR3 runs 17 residues. The CDR3 nucleotides are TGTGCCAGCAGCGCACACCGGGACAGCGGAACGAATGAAAAACTGTTTTTT. Translating gives CASSAHRDSGTNEKLFF.